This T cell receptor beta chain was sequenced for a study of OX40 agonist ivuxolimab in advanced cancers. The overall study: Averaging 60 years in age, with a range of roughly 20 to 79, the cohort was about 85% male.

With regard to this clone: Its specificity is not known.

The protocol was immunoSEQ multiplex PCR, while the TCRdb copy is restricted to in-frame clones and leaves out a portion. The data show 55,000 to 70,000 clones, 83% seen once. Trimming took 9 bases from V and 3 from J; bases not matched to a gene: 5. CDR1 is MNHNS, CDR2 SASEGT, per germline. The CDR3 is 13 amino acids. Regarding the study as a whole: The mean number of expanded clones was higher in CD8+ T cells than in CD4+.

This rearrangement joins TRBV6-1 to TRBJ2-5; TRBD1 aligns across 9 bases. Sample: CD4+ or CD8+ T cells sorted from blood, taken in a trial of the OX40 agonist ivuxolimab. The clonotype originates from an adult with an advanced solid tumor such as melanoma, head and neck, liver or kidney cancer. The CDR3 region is CASRRQGEETQYF. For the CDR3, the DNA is TGTGCCAGTCGTAGACAGGGGGAAGAGACCCAGTACTTC.